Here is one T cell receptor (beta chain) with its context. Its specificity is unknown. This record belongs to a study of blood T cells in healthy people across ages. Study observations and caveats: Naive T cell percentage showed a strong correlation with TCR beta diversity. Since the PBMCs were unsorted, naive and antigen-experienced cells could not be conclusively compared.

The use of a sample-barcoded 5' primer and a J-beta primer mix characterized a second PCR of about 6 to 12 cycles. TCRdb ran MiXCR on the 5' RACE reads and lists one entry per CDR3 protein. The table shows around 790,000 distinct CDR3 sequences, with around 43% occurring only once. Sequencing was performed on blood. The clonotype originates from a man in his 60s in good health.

CDR3 nucleotides: TGCGCCAGCAAAAAGACAGATGAGCAGTTCTTC. This sequence encodes CASKKTDEQFF. V usage is TRBV5-1 and J usage is TRBJ2-1; perhaps TRBD1 as D (5 bases). The CDR3 runs 11 residues. V lost 6 bases, J lost 8 bases, and 9 bases lay in between. CDR1 and CDR2 (germline): SGHRS, YFSETQ. The full variable domain, its missing parts supplied by reference TRBV5-1 and TRBJ2-1, is KAGVTQTPRYLIKTRGQQVTLSCSPISGHRSVSWYQQTPGQGLQFLFEYFSETQRNKGNFPGRFSGRQFSNSRSEMNVSTLELGDSALYLCASKKTDEQFFGPGTRLTVL.